Reported below is one TCR beta chain. The target antigen is unknown. A read error is likely, as this CDR3 ends without the conserved phenylalanine or tryptophan. The CDR3 is made up of 13 amino acids. Germline values: CDR1 SGHNT, CDR2 YYREEE (reference sequence). Reverse transcription of about 0.5 ug total RNA with a constant-region primer produced TCR beta cDNA. Three nested multiplex PCR rounds, a slightly modified ARM-PCR method, built the TCR beta libraries. Use of TRBV1-TRBV30 forward primers with a C-beta reverse primer characterized the first two PCR rounds, which lasted around 9 cycles each. TCRdb reprocessed the multiplex PCR reads with MiXCR, giving one entry per CDR3 protein. The table shows 330,000 or so distinct CDR3 sequences, with 65% occurring only once. These data originate in a study of tumor-infiltrating lymphocytes in primary liver carcinoma. Study conclusions and caveats: The top-250-clone fraction was significantly higher in tumors than in blood (p = 0.039).

Both blood RNA, taken from unsorted whole blood, and germline DNA were extracted. The sequenced sample consisted of peripheral blood. The origin of this receptor is a man in his forties or fifties with primary liver carcinoma and hepatitis B virus infection. This chain links TRBV5-4 with TRBJ2-1; D is perhaps TRBD2 (5 bases). The CDR3 coding sequence is TGTACCAGCAGCTTGGATCTGGAGGATGAGCAGTTCTCC. This codes for CTSSLDLEDEQFS.